This T cell receptor (beta chain) was profiled in a study of shared clonotypes between healthy human individuals. Genomic DNA (from each subset) was split evenly across several immunoSEQ plates. Using immunoSEQ multiplex PCR, the repertoire was profiled, and TCRdb retains in-frame clones only, with some absent. The sample lists roughly 110,000 clones; roughly 70% were seen once. This clone was counted ten times or more. CDR3 size: 15 residues. V shed 5 bases, J shed 4 bases, and the junction held 7 bases outside the gene matches. Germline V CDR1 and CDR2: MDHEN, SYDVKM. This chain joins TRBV28 and TRBJ2-1, with TRBD1 matching over 8 bases. The sequenced material came from memory CD8+ T cells sorted from blood. Regarding subset: CD45RO+ cells pooled with CCR7-negative TemRA cells. The origin of this receptor is a woman younger than 45 in good health. CDR3 protein: CASSKPGQAYNEQFF. CDR3 coding DNA: TGTGCCAGCAGTAAACCGGGACAGGCATACAATGAGCAGTTCTTC.